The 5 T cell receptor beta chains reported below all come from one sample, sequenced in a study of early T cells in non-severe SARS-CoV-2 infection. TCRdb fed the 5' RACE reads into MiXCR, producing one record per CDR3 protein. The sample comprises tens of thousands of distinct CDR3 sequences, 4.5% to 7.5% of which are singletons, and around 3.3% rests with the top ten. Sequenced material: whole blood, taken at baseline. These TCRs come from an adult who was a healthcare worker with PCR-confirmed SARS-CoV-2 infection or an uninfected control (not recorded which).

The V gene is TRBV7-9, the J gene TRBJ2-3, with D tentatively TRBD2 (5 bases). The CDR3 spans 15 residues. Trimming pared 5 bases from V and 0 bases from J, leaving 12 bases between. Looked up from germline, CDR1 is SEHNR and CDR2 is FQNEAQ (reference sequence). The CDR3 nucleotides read TGTGCCAGCAGCAAAAGCGGAGCTAGCACAGATACGCAGTATTTT. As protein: CASSKSGASTDTQYF. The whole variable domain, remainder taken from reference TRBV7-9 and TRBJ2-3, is DTGVSQNPRHKITKRGQNVTFRCDPISEHNRLYWYRQTLGQGPEFLTYFQNEAQLEKSRLLSDRFSAERPKGSFSTLEIQRTEQGDSAMYLCASSKSGASTDTQYFGPGTRLTVL.

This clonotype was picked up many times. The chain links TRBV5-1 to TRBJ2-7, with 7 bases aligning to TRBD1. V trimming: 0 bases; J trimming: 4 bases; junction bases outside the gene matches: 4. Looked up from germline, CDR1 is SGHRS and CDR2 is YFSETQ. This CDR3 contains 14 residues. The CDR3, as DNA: TGCGCCAGCAGCTTGGAAGGGGGCAAGTACGAGCAGTACTTC. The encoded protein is CASSLEGGKYEQYF. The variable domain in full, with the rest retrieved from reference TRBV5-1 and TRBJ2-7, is KAGVTQTPRYLIKTRGQQVTLSCSPISGHRSVSWYQQTPGQGLQFLFEYFSETQRNKGNFPGRFSGRQFSNSRSEMNVSTLELGDSALYLCASSLEGGKYEQYFGPGTRLTVT.

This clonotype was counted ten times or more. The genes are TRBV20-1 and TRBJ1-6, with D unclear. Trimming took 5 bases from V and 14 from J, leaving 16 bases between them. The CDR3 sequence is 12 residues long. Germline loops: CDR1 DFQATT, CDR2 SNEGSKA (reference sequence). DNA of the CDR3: TGCAGTGCTTACAGACCGATGGGGTCCCTCCACTTT. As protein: CSAYRPMGSLHF.

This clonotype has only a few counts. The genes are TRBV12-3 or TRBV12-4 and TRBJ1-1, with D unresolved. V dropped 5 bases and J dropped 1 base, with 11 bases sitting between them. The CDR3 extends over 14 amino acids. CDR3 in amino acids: CASSLPLPNTEAFF. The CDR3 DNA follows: TGTGCCAGCAGTCTCCCCCTCCCGAACACTGAAGCTTTCTTT.

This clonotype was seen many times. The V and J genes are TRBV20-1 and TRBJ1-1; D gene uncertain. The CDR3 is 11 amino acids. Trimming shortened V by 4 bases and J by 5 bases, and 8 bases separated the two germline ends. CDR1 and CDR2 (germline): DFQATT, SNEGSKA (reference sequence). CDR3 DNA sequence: TGCAGTGCTACGAAGTCAACTGAAGCTTTCTTT. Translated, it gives CSATKSTEAFF.